Below are 27 T cell receptor beta chains sequenced from a single sample in a study of OX40 agonist ivuxolimab in advanced cancers. The repertoire was sequenced with immunoSEQ multiplex PCR; TCRdb's copy has only in-frame clones and lacks some. This sample carries tens of thousands of clones, around 79% of them seen once, and the ten largest clones take roughly 5.8%. Source: CD4+ or CD8+ T cells sorted from blood, taken in a trial of the OX40 agonist ivuxolimab. The receptors derive from an adult with an advanced solid tumor such as melanoma, head and neck, liver or kidney cancer.

This clone was counted only a few times. The rearrangement uses TRBV4-1 and TRBJ1-2; TRBD1 agrees at 7 bases. Trimming cost V 4 bases and J 7 bases; bases outside gene matches: 9. CDR1 and CDR2 (germline): MGHRA, YSYEKL. This CDR3 has 14 residues. CDR3 sequence: CASSRDRDGAGYTF. CDR3 in DNA: TGCGCCAGCAGCCGTGACAGGGATGGCGCTGGCTACACCTTC.

This clone came up a few times. The CDR3 DNA is TGTGCCACCAGCGGTGTAGCGGGGGGGTACCAAGAGACCCAGTACTTC. Protein product: CATSGVAGGYQETQYF. V gene TRBV15 combines with J gene TRBJ2-5; the match to TRBD2 covers 11 bases. Losses at the gene ends were 5 bases for V and 0 bases for J; bases not matched to a gene: 5. This CDR3 is 16 amino acids long. Germline V gene lookup returns CDR1 LNHNV and CDR2 YYDKDF (reference sequence).

CDR3 amino acids: CASSSAGTGNEKLFF. CDR3 DNA sequence: TGTGCCAGCAGCTCGGCCGGGACGGGGAATGAAAAACTGTTTTTT. The chain has TRBV5-4 and TRBJ1-4; D is possibly TRBD1 (5 bases). CDR1 SGHNT and CDR2 YYREEE come from the germline V gene (reference sequence). The CDR3 covers 15 residues. V lost 3 bases to trimming and J lost 5 bases, with 14 bases between them.

The table lists this clone with a count of one. The chain employs TRBV28 and TRBJ2-3; possible D gene TRBD2, 5 bases. The germline V and J ends were trimmed by 6 bases and 2 bases, with 18 bases remaining between them. Germline CDR1 reads MDHEN; CDR2 reads SYDVKM. The CDR3 sequence is 16 residues long. In DNA, the CDR3 is TGTGCCAGCAGCTGGACTTACCCCTCCAACACAGATACGCAGTATTTT. Translating it yields CASSWTYPSNTDTQYF.

The chain joins TRBV5-1 to TRBJ1-5, with D possibly TRBD1 on 6 matching bases. V was pared by 0 bases and J by 0 bases, with 10 bases between. This CDR3 has 16 residues. The germline CDR1 and CDR2 sequences are SGHRS and YFSETQ. The CDR3 coding sequence is TGCGCCAGCAGCTTGGATGGGGGCGGTAGCAATCAGCCCCAGCATTTT. As protein: CASSLDGGGSNQPQHF.

This clone was detected only once. V and J are TRBV28 and TRBJ2-7; D is ambiguous. The V and J ends lost 6 bases and 1 base respectively, with 28 bases between them. Germline V gene lookup returns CDR1 MDHEN and CDR2 SYDVKM. This CDR3 spans 19 amino acids. As DNA, the CDR3 is TGTGCCAGCAGGCCCCAAGGTTTTTTTATATCCCGCCCGTCCTACGAGCAGTACGTC. Its translation: CASRPQGFFISRPSYEQYV.

This chain uses TRBV5-8 with TRBJ1-2, with TRBD1 identical over 8 bases. The CDR3 sequence is 15 residues long. The germline CDR1 and CDR2 sequences are SGHTS and YDEGEE. Germline trimming cut 0 bases from V and 2 bases from J; bases unmatched to any gene: 3. The CDR3 loop reads CASSLVDRVNYGYTF. DNA for the CDR3: TGTGCCAGCAGCTTGGTGGACAGGGTAAACTATGGCTACACCTTC. Using reference TRBV5-8 and TRBJ1-2 for the parts outside the CDR3, the full variable domain is EAGVTQSPTHLIKTRGQQATLRCSPISGHTSVYWYQQALGLGLQFLLWYDEGEERNRGNFPPRFSGRQFPNYSSELNVNALELEDSALYLCASSLVDRVNYGYTFGSGTRLTVV.

This clone was detected once. The rearrangement uses TRBV4-2 and TRBJ2-2; no clear D gene. Germline loops: CDR1 LGHNA, CDR2 YNFKEQ. The V and J ends lost 0 bases and 6 bases respectively, with 5 bases between them. There are 13 residues in the CDR3. CDR3 DNA sequence: TGTGCCAGCAGCCAAGAAGCCGCCGGGGAGCTGTTTTTT. Its protein is CASSQEAAGELFF.

The genes are TRBV12-5 and TRBJ2-2; no definite D call. The germline gives CDR1 LGHNT, CDR2 FRNRAP. The CDR3 consists of 12 residues. The V gene lost 1 base and the J gene lost 7 bases, with 4 bases spanning the gap. The CDR3 coding sequence is TGTGCTAGTGGTTTGGAGGACGGGGAGCTGTTTTTT. Protein product: CASGLEDGELFF.

This clone was observed a single time. This chain joins TRBV4-2 and TRBJ2-5; no firm D call. Trimming took 0 bases from V and 5 from J, leaving 19 bases between them. This CDR3 region has 17 residues. The germline V gene encodes CDR1 LGHNA and CDR2 YNFKEQ. CDR3 sequence (DNA): TGTGCCAGCAGCCAAGATCTCGGCGACCTCTATTTGGAGACCCAGTACTTC. Translating gives CASSQDLGDLYLETQYF.

The V and J genes are TRBV5-4 and TRBJ2-3; D remains ambiguous. Germline V gene data show CDR1 as SGHNT and CDR2 as YYREEE (reference sequence). Trimming pared 3 bases from V and 0 bases from J, leaving 11 bases between. This CDR3 comprises 15 residues. The DNA of the CDR3 is TGTGCCAGCAGCTCGGCGGCTCTAAGCACAGATACGCAGTATTTT. Amino acid sequence: CASSSAALSTDTQYF.

The chain joins TRBV6-6 to TRBJ2-1; D is possibly TRBD1 (5 bases). The CDR3 length is 13 residues. Deletions cut 11 bases from V and 0 bases from J, with 11 bases between. Germline CDR1 and CDR2: MNHNY and SVGAGI (reference sequence). The CDR3 DNA reads TGTGCCGCAGGGATAAGCTCCTACAATGAGCAGTTCTTC. Encoded protein: CAAGISSYNEQFF.

The V and J genes are TRBV29-1 and TRBJ2-7; 9 positions agree with TRBD1. The CDR3 sequence is 13 residues long. CDR1 and CDR2 (germline): SQVTM, ANQGSEA. The V and J ends lost 7 bases and 2 bases, in that order; junction bases with no gene match: 6. The CDR3 bases are TGCAGCGCCGGACAGGGGTCGGCCTACGAGCAGTACTTC. It specifies CSAGQGSAYEQYF.

V usage is TRBV28 and J usage is TRBJ2-5, with 7 bases aligning to TRBD1. The CDR3 spans 13 residues. Germline CDR1 reads MDHEN; CDR2 reads SYDVKM. The V gene end was trimmed by 7 bases and the J gene end by 5 bases; junction bases not matched to a gene: 7. CDR3 region: CASTKDRAETQYF. DNA of the CDR3: TGTGCCAGCACCAAAGACAGGGCCGAGACCCAGTACTTC.

V and J are TRBV27 and TRBJ1-1; D gene ambiguous. The CDR3 loop spans 14 amino acids. Germline CDR1 is MNHEY and CDR2 is SMNVEV (reference sequence). V lost 0 bases and J lost 3, with 8 bases in between. CDR3 sequence (DNA): TGTGCCAGCAGTTTATCCACCGGGTACACTGAAGCTTTCTTT. Translating it yields CASSLSTGYTEAFF.

This sequence joins TRBV5-6 and TRBJ1-1, with D unresolved. This CDR3 comprises 13 residues. V lost 0 bases to trimming and J lost 6 bases, with 9 bases between them. Per germline, CDR1 SGHDT and CDR2 YYEEEE. CDR3 bases: TGTGCCAGCAGCTTGGGATCCGCAGCTGAAGCTTTCTTT. It encodes CASSLGSAAEAFF. Combining the CDR3 with reference TRBV5-6 and TRBJ1-1 gives the whole variable domain DAGVTQSPTHLIKTRGQQVTLRCSPKSGHDTVSWYQQALGQGPQFIFQYYEEEERQRGNFPDRFSGHQFPNYSSELNVNALLLGDSALYLCASSLGSAAEAFFGQGTRLTVV.

This chain connects TRBV28 to TRBJ1-5; 7 nucleotides match TRBD1. CDR1 MDHEN and CDR2 SYDVKM come from the germline V gene. The CDR3 runs to 15 residues. V shed 7 bases, J shed 7 bases, and the junction held 13 bases outside the gene matches. CDR3 nucleotides: TGTGCCAGCAACCAAAACACAGGGGCGGTGCAGCCCCAGCATTTT. Protein sequence: CASNQNTGAVQPQHF.

The J gene is TRBJ1-2, the V gene TRBV6-1; 9 nucleotides align to TRBD1. The V gene's germline CDR1 is MNHNS and CDR2 SASEGT. V was pared by 6 bases and J by 8 bases, with 10 bases of the junction left unmatched. CDR3 length equals 14 residues. The CDR3 DNA is TGTGCCAGCAGAGTTCGGGGACAGGGCGCCGGCTACACCTTC. It is translated as CASRVRGQGAGYTF.

V is TRBV5-1 and J is TRBJ2-2, with D possibly TRBD2 on 5 matching bases. Germline V gene sequence: CDR1 SGHRS, CDR2 YFSETQ. The CDR3 extends over 16 amino acids. V gave up 8 bases and J gave up 0 bases, with 17 bases separating them. The DNA of the CDR3 is TGCGCCAGTACCACGGGGTTGGGAGCGAACACCGGGGAGCTGTTTTTT. Protein sequence: CASTTGLGANTGELFF.

This clone came up a few times. The rearrangement uses TRBV6-6 and TRBJ2-3; 10 bases fit TRBD2. The germline V gene encodes CDR1 MNHNY and CDR2 SVGAGI (reference sequence). The CDR3 has 15 amino acids. The V and J ends lost 6 bases and 3 bases, in that order; junction bases with no gene match: 6. CDR3 sequence (DNA): TGTGCCAGCAGGCATCCGGGACTAGCGACAGATACGCAGTATTTT. The encoded protein is CASRHPGLATDTQYF.

The rearrangement links TRBV4-3 to TRBJ2-3; D is possibly TRBD1 (5 bases). The CDR3 loop spans 16 amino acids. Trimming took off 0 bases at V and 1 base at J, with 11 bases between the two ends. Looked up from germline, CDR1 is LGHNA and CDR2 is YSLEER. This CDR3 is CASSQDQGVGTDTQYF. The CDR3 coding sequence is TGCGCCAGCAGCCAAGATCAGGGCGTAGGCACAGATACGCAGTATTTT.

This clone has a handful of counts. This chain connects TRBV5-5 to TRBJ1-3; D is ambiguous. Trimming left V 1 base short and J 0 bases short, with 14 bases between. The CDR3 consists of 17 residues. Germline V lookup: CDR1 SGHKS, CDR2 YYEKEE (reference sequence). The CDR3, as DNA: TGTGCCAGCAGCTTGTTACCGGGAGACCTCTCTGGAAACACCATATATTTT. Amino acid sequence: CASSLLPGDLSGNTIYF.

The J gene is TRBJ1-3, the V gene TRBV5-1, with TRBD1 matching 8 bases. CDR3 length equals 15 residues. The ends lost 0 bases at V and 2 bases at J; junction bases unmatched: 1. The V gene's germline CDR1 is SGHRS and CDR2 YFSETQ. This CDR3 is CASSLATGAGNTIYF. CDR3 bases: TGCGCCAGCAGCTTGGCGACAGGGGCTGGAAACACCATATATTTT.

This chain uses TRBV13 with TRBJ2-7, with D perhaps matching TRBD1 or TRBD2 (5 bases each). V was trimmed by 4 bases and J by 2 bases, leaving 12 bases between them. Germline V gives CDR1 PRHDT, CDR2 FYEKMQ (reference sequence). The CDR3 has 14 amino acids. CDR3 loop: CASSSTGTPYEQYV. Here the CDR3 DNA reads TGTGCCAGCAGCTCTACCGGGACCCCCTACGAGCAGTACGTC.

V usage is TRBV28 and J usage is TRBJ2-7, with D possibly called TRBD1 or TRBD2 (5 bases each). V gave up 6 bases and J gave up 4 bases, with 16 bases separating them. Germline V lookup: CDR1 MDHEN, CDR2 SYDVKM. The CDR3 sequence is 14 residues long. The CDR3 region has the DNA TGTGCCAGCAGCCCCGGGGACCACATATACGAGCAGTACGTC. Translating gives CASSPGDHIYEQYV.

In this sample, this clone is medium-sized (0.01 to 0.1%). V gene TRBV5-3 combines with J gene TRBJ2-7, with unresolved D. TRBV5-3 is labeled an ORF, and its function is uncertain. Trimming pared 0 bases from V and 4 bases from J, leaving 11 bases between. CDR3 length: 14 residues. Written as DNA, the CDR3 is TGTGCCAGAAGCTTGGTCCAGAACACTTACGAGCAGTACTTC. This gives the protein CARSLVQNTYEQYF.

The genes are TRBV13 and TRBJ2-5; no firm D call. Germline-derived CDR1 and CDR2 are PRHDT and FYEKMQ (reference sequence). The CDR3 spans 13 residues. The germline V and J ends were trimmed by 6 bases and 0 bases, with 8 bases remaining between them. CDR3 residues: CASRDPYQETQYF. CDR3 bases: TGTGCCAGCAGAGACCCGTACCAAGAGACCCAGTACTTC.